The sequence of this TCR beta chain was determined in a study of blood T cell repertoires in COVID-19. Study-level background: Material from acute and convalescent COVID-19 was sourced from the United States, Italy and Spain. The cDNA or gDNA used as material had been derived from T cells, B-cell-depleted T cells, or PBMCs.

This CDR3 comprises 15 residues. After removal of 0 bases from V and 5 bases from J, the junction contained 6 bases not matched to a gene. Germline lookup yields CDR1 MNHNS and CDR2 SASEGT. Per the authors' pipeline: Quantification of nucleated cells was approximated via reference gene primer amplification. Some clones are missing from TCRdb's copy, which holds only in-frame ones; the method was immunoSEQ multiplex PCR. The V and J calls and clone size come from that table; D and trimming were worked out from the DNA. The sample shows approximately 110,000 clones, about three quarters of them seen only once.

The clonotype originates from a human donor with acute or convalescent COVID-19. The donor label of this sample is uncertain. What was sequenced was peripheral blood. This chain links TRBV6-1 with TRBJ1-2; 7 bases fit TRBD1. The CDR3 loop is CASSEAGGAGYGYTF. DNA for the CDR3: TGTGCCAGCAGTGAAGCAGGGGGCGCAGGGTATGGCTACACCTTC.